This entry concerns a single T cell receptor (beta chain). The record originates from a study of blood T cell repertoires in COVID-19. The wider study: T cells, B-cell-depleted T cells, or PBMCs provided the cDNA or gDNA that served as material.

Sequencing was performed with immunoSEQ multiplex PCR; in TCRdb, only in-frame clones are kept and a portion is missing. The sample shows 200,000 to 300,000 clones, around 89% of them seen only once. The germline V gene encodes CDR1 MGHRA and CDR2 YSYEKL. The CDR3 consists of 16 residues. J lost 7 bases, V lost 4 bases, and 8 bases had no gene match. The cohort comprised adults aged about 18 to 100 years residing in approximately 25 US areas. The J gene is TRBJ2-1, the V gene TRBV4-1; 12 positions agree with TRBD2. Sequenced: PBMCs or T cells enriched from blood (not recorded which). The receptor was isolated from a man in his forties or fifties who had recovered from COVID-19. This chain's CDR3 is CASSRSLAGGQNEQFF. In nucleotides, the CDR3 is TGCGCCAGCAGCCGATCACTAGCGGGGGGTCAGAATGAGCAGTTCTTC.